This T cell receptor (beta chain) stems from a study of T cell changes during pregnancy in multiple sclerosis (dated by TCRdb to 2018 to 2020). Turning to the overall study: In women with multiple sclerosis, the researchers looked at how the T cell repertoire shifted as pregnancy progressed.

Looking up the germline V gene (reference sequence) yields CDR1 WNHNN and CDR2 SYGVQD. From cysteine to phenylalanine, the CDR3 is 13 amino acids long. Just CDR3 DNA is preserved here, 39 bases in frame from base 1. Trimming removed 3 bases from V and 7 bases from J, leaving 12 bases between the germline ends. Library preparation used the immunoSEQ multiplex PCR assay. As stored in TCRdb, this immuneACCESS dataset retains in-frame rearrangements with V and J assigned. A fraction of the clones does not appear; measured against another copy, unresolved V genes explain less than half of the discrepancy, and the remainder lacks a known reason. This sample holds about 35,000 clones; roughly 90% were observed only once. The ten biggest clones cover roughly 0.39% of the sample. This clone was observed a few times. The antigen it recognizes is unknown. Per-base qualities were not stored, and no clone one base away is much larger.

The receptor's source is a female donor with multiple sclerosis, enrolled in a pregnancy study. Recombination connected TRBV10-1 to TRBJ1-2, with TRBD1 perhaps the D gene, on 6 matching bases. Sequencing used CD4+ T cells from peripheral blood mononuclear cells, obtained in the second trimester of pregnancy. The DNA is as follows: TGCGCCAGCAGTGAACAGGGAACCTCTGGCTACACCTTC. Translated, it gives CASSEQGTSGYTF.